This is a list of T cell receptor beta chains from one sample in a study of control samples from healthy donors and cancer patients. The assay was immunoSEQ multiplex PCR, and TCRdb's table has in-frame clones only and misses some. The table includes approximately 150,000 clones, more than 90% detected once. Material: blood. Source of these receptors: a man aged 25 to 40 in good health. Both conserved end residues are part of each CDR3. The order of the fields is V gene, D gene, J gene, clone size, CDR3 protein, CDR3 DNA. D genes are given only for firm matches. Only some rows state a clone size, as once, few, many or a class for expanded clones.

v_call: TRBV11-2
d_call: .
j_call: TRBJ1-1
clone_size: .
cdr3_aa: CASSLDRGTEAFF
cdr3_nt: TGTGCCAGCAGCTTAGATCGTGGGACTGAAGCTTTCTTT

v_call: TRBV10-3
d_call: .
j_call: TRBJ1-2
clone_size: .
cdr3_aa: CAISESEGRGDYGYTF
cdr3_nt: TGTGCCATCAGTGAGTCGGAGGGACGGGGGGACTATGGCTACACCTTC

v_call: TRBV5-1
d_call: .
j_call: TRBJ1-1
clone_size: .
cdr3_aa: CASSLAPGVLNTEAFF
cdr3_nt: TGCGCCAGCAGCTTGGCCCCGGGGGTTCTGAACACTGAAGCTTTCTTT

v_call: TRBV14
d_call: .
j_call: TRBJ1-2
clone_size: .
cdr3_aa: CASSQAFWTDPSNYGYTF
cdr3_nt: TGTGCCAGCAGCCAAGCCTTTTGGACAGATCCCTCTAACTATGGCTACACCTTC

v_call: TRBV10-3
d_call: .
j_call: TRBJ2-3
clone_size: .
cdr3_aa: CAISEGGGGTDTQYF
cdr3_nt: TGTGCCATCAGTGAGGGAGGGGGGGGGACAGATACGCAGTATTTT

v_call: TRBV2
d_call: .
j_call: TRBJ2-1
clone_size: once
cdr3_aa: CASSGWTEPGNEQFF
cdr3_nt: TGTGCCAGCAGTGGATGGACAGAGCCCGGGAATGAGCAGTTCTTC

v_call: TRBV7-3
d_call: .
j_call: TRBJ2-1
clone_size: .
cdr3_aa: CASSLADDEQFF
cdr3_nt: TGTGCCAGCAGCTTAGCGGACGATGAGCAGTTCTTC

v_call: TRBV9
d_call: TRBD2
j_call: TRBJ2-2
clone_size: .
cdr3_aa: CASSVDPSGGAAGELFF
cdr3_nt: TGTGCCAGCAGCGTAGACCCTAGCGGGGGGGCCGCCGGGGAGCTGTTTTTT

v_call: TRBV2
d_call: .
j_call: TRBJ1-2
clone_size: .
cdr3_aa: CASSVTGNGYTF
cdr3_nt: TGTGCCAGCAGTGTAACAGGAAATGGCTACACCTTC

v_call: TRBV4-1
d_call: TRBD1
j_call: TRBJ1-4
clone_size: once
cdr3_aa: CASSQGGAGIKDRINEKLFF
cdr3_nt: TGCGCCAGCAGCCAAGGGGGAGCGGGGATCAAGGACAGGATTAATGAAAAACTGTTTTTT

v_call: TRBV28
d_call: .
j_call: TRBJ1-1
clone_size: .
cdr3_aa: CASSLTRMNTEAFF
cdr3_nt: TGTGCCAGCAGTTTGACACGGATGAACACTGAAGCTTTCTTT

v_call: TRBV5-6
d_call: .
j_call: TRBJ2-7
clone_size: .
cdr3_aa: CASSLVGQGRPYEQYF
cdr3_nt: TGTGCCAGCAGCTTGGTCGGGCAGGGGCGTCCCTACGAGCAGTACTTC

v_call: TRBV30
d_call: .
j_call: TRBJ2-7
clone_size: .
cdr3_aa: CAWSVPRGEQYF
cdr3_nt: TGTGCCTGGAGTGTACCGAGGGGAGAGCAGTACTTC

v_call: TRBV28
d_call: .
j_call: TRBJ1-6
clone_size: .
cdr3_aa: CASSPYVGMGSPLHF
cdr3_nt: TGTGCCAGCAGTCCCTATGTGGGAATGGGTTCACCCCTCCACTTT

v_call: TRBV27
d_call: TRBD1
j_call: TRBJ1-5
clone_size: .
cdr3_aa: CASSLDRVQPQHF
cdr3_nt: TGTGCCAGCAGTTTGGACAGGGTTCAGCCCCAGCATTTT

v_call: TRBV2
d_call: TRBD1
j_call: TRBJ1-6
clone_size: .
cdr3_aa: CASSENGQGYSPLHF
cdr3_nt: TGTGCCAGCAGTGAAAACGGACAGGGGTACTCACCCCTCCACTTT

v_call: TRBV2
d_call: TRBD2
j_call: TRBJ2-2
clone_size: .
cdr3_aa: CASSGASGTFTGELFF
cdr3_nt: TGTGCCAGCAGTGGGGCTAGCGGGACCTTCACCGGGGAGCTGTTTTTT

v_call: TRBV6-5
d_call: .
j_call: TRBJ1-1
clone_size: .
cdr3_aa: CASSSTGTSNTEAFF
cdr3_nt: TGTGCCAGCAGTTCTACCGGGACTTCAAACACTGAAGCTTTCTTT

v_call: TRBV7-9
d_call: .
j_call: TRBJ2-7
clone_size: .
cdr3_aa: CASSLIQGYYEQYF
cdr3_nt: TGTGCCAGCAGCTTAATTCAGGGATACTACGAGCAGTACTTC

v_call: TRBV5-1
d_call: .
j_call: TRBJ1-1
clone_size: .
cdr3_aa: CASSSTDGNTEAFF
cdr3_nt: TGCGCCAGCAGCTCGACGGACGGTAACACTGAAGCTTTCTTT

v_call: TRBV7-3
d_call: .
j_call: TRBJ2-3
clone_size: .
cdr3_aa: CASSFGGGLWDTQYF
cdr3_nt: TGTGCCAGCAGCTTTGGAGGGGGGTTATGGGATACGCAGTATTTT

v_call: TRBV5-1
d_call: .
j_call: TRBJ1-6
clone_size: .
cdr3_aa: CASSLGGADSPLHF
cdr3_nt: TGCGCCAGCAGCTTGGGAGGGGCGGATTCACCCCTCCACTTT

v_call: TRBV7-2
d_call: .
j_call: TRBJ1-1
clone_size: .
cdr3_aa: CASSLEVTVNTEAFF
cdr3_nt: TGTGCCAGCAGCTTAGAGGTGACAGTGAACACTGAAGCTTTCTTT

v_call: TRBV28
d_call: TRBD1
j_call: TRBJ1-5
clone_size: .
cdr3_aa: CASLSYPDRTQPQHF
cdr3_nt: TGTGCCAGCCTGTCTTACCCGGACAGGACTCAGCCCCAGCATTTT

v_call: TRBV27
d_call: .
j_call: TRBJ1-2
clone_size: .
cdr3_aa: CASSLSTGNYGYTF
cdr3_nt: TGTGCCAGCAGTTTATCGACGGGAAACTATGGCTACACCTTC

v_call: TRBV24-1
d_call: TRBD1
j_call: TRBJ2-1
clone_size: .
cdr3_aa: CATSDTGTGSYNEQFF
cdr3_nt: TGTGCCACCAGTGATACTGGGACAGGGAGCTACAATGAGCAGTTCTTC

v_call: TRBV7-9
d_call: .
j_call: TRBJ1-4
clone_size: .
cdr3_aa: CASSLGSGATGF
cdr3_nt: TGTGCCAGCAGCTTAGGTTCGGGGGCGACGGGTTTT

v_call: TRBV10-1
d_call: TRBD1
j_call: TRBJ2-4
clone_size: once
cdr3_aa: CASSGRGLVKNIQYF
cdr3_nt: TGCGCCAGCAGTGGCAGGGGGCTTGTCAAAAACATTCAGTACTTC

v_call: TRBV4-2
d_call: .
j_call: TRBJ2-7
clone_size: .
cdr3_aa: CASSQAGTQTYEQYF
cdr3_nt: TGTGCCAGCAGCCAAGCTGGGACTCAAACCTACGAGCAGTACTTC

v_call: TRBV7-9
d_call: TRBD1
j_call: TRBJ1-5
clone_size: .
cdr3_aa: CASSFYTGTGGNQPQHF
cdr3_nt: TGTGCCAGCAGCTTCTATACCGGGACAGGGGGCAATCAGCCCCAGCATTTT

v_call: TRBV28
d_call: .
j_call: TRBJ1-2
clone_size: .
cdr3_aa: CASSLEGYGYTF
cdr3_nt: TGTGCCAGCAGTTTAGAGGGCTATGGCTACACCTTC

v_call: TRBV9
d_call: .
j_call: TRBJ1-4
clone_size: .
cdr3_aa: CASSVGVGTPHRGDEDEKLFF
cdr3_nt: TGTGCCAGCAGCGTAGGCGTAGGCACCCCACATAGAGGGGACGAGGATGAAAAACTGTTTTTT

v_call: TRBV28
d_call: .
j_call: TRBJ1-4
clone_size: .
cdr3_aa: CASSLASNNEKLFF
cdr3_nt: TGTGCCAGCAGTTTAGCGAGCAATAATGAAAAACTGTTTTTT